This record concerns one T cell receptor beta chain sequence. The sample originates from a study of blood T cells in healthy people across ages. This CDR3 spans 13 amino acids. CDR1 is MNHNY, CDR2 SVGAGI, per germline (reference sequence). V lost 5 bases and J 5 bases, leaving 12 bases between the germline ends. Combining a sample-barcoded 5' primer with a J-beta primer mix, a second PCR ran for roughly 7 to 11 cycles. TCRdb reprocessed the 5' RACE reads via MiXCR and lists one record per CDR3 protein. The sample consists of some 1.6 million distinct CDR3 sequences, 34% of them appearing once. Peripheral blood samples of roughly 9.8 milliliters were drawn from each donor.

The specimen was blood. This rearrangement joins TRBV6-6 to TRBJ1-2, with D possibly TRBD1 on 6 matching bases. The clonotype originates from a woman between 25 and 40 years old in good health. The CDR3 loop is CASSANRDYGYTF. CDR3 DNA: TGTGCCAGCAGTGCGAACAGGGATTATGGCTACACCTTC.